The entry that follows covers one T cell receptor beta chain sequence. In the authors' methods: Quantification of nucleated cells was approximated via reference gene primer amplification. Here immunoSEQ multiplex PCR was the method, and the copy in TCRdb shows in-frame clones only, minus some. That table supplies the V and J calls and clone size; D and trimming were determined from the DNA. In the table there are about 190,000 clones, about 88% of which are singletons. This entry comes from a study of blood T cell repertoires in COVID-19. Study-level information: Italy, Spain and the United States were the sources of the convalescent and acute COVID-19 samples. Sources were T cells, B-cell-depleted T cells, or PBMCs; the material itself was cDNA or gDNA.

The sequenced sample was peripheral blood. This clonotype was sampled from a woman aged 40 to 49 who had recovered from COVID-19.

CDR3 region: CASNKDRGYEQYF. CDR3 DNA: TGTGCCAGCAACAAGGACAGGGGGTACGAGCAGTACTTC. J is TRBJ2-7 and V is TRBV6-5; 10 bases fit TRBD1. V dropped 7 bases and J dropped 4; count of bases not matched to a gene: 4. The CDR3 sequence is 13 residues long. Germline CDR1 MNHEY, CDR2 SVGAGI.